This TCR beta chain was sequenced in a study of cytomegalovirus exposure and HLA in healthy donors (dated by TCRdb to the late 2010s). At the level of the whole study: An earlier analysis of a few hundred of the donors reported over 250 Gb of sequence data and 117 million unique TCR beta sequences obtained from around 170 million T cells. In a later analysis, previously published TCR beta repertoires from roughly 710 donors were re-analyzed and high-resolution HLA genotyping was added so that TCR occurrence patterns could be studied. The number of donors typed differed by locus, with roughly 629-640 for A, B, C, DRB1 and DQB1, about 500 for DQA1, over 600 for DPA1, and around 460 for DPB1. Across approximately 420 genotyped donors of the cohort, an average of 235,054 unique TCR beta nucleotide sequences per donor were sequenced, and around 20% of those sequences were non-productive. About 280 gigabases of sequencing data and 70 million to 100 million unique TCR sequences made up an early release that covered fewer than 650 HLA-typed donors. Roughly 5 DR-DQ haplotypes were handled as single units for association and clustering, since linkage in the cohort was strong. Genome-wide SNP genotypes for about three fifths of the roughly 700 donors were used in a later genetic analysis, which treated that subset as a discovery cohort. The genetic ancestry cluster associated with self-reported Caucasian donors included roughly 84% of the approximately 430 genotyped donors. The later analysis used no new phenotypic data to find candidate immune exposures, relying instead on TCR beta sequences and their occurrence across donors. Class I and class II HLA loci were covered by the typing at four-digit resolution. An earlier analysis of several hundred of the donors applied high-throughput TCR beta sequencing to assess whether each TCR beta V gene segment acted as functional or pseudogenic. Every discovery cohort repertoire had been produced on one sequencing platform. Donor age, sex, ethnicity and CMV serostatus were compiled together with the repertoire data. The study profiled the T cell repertoires of around 700 subjects by immunosequencing and related them to cytomegalovirus serostatus. High-throughput TCR immunosequencing, statistical association of individual TCRs with disease status, and machine learning were combined to predict cytomegalovirus infection status. A separate validation cohort of roughly 130 different subjects was used in addition to the 666-subject first cohort. The aim of the study was to test whether cataloging public T cell receptors could identify signatures of past pathogen exposure. Beyond this particular receptor, the publication reports: At a false discovery rate of 0.05, a later analysis linked 16,000 or so TCR beta sequences to specific HLA alleles. Because HLA typing was unavailable for some donors at each locus, only the typed subset was used in association tests. Presence/absence analyses assumed roughly uniform sequencing depth across donors, an assumption that may not hold. In a later analysis, HLA-associated TCR beta chains were found to be more clonally expanded and to have lower generation probabilities than equally common non-associated chains. The study listed around 160 TCR beta chains as associated with cytomegalovirus. Linkage disequilibrium might explain the correlated functional status among segregating V segments, but an unknown experimental factor could not be ruled out. The authors suggested that the approach could potentially be generalized to other disease states and immunological phenotypes. A later analysis found that most CMV-associated TCR beta chains appeared HLA-restricted, with HLA associations seemingly driven largely by CMV exposure. A later genetic analysis associated a missense DCLRE1C variant with V-gene and J-gene trimming of TCR beta chains, and an independent cohort replicated the association. This cohort had only TCR beta chains sequenced, and the lack of alpha or paired-chain data limited which features could be detected. Some IMGT-functional V segments, including TRBV6-2 and TRBV6-3, could not be distinguished by the 87-base-pair reads and were therefore excluded. In vitro tests confirmed that three of the cytomegalovirus-associated TCR beta chains recognize cytomegalovirus antigens. A later analysis found that TCR association rates varied across HLA loci, with DRB1 alleles showing the most associated TCRs and HLA-C alleles the fewest. The only immune exposure information available for the cohort was CMV serostatus. A later analysis reported that several top co-occurrence clusters appeared linked to parvovirus B19, influenza, CMV and Epstein-Barr virus. When HLA alleles, especially DR and DQ, strongly co-occurred, attributing TCR associations to individual alleles was difficult. While some public TCRs were present in many individuals, most TCR sequences turned up only very rarely across donors. A further reported finding was that TCR beta sequences accurately predicted the HLA-A and HLA-B alleles for most subjects in the first cohort. In both the original and validation cohorts, the classifier was reported to diagnose cytomegalovirus status with high specificity and sensitivity. A cluster of highly shared sequence variants was judged likely to be a technical artifact of the sequencing pipeline. In a later genetic analysis, fewer N-insertions in productive TCRs were reported among donors in an Asian-associated ancestry cluster than the approximately 710-donor mean. Because counts were too low, 15 to 20 rarely observed V segments, including chromosome 9 orphons, were left out of the earlier analysis of 587 of the donors. In an earlier analysis of approximately 590 of the donors, most TCR beta V segments were observed in productive rearrangements about 87% or about 30% of the time, broadly matching IMGT annotations.

From a lookup of the germline V gene, CDR1 and CDR2 are SQVTM and ANQGSEA. Between the V and J ends, shortened by 4 bases and 5 bases respectively, the junction contains 11 bases. From its cysteine to its phenylalanine, the CDR3 spans 13 amino acids. Just CDR3 DNA is preserved here, 39 bases in frame from base 1. The cohort comprised 710 or so healthy bone marrow donors. All cohort members were sampled while nominally healthy, although unrecorded immune exposures were likely present. The donor tested CMV seropositive and was one of the 289 seropositive cohort members. Every donor gave a peripheral blood sample, and the peripheral blood mononuclear cells from that sample were used for TCR beta sequencing. The Qiagen DNeasy Blood Extraction Kit was used to extract genomic DNA from the blood cell samples. In its sample, this clone was seen once. Its binding antigen is unknown. Base qualities are not recorded, but no much larger clone differs from it by a single base.

Library prep was done by the immunoSEQ multiplex PCR assay. For the multiplex PCR, a mixture combining 60 forward primers for TCR Vbeta segments and 13 reverse primers for TCR Jbeta segments was used. Amplification of the CDR3 region of rearranged TCR beta genes was performed with a multiplex PCR assay on genomic DNA. The Illumina HiSeq System was used to sequence the amplified TCR beta libraries as 87-base-pair reads. Processing in the source paper ran as follows. A later analysis counted approximately 84 million unique TCR beta chains across the 640 or so repertoires, and roughly 10 million of these chains were shared by at least two donors. A nearest-neighbor algorithm error-corrected the raw reads and collapsed the reads into unique sequences, merging closely related sequences to remove PCR and sequencing errors. Alignment of CDR3 sequences to IMGT reference sequences was used to assign V, D and J gene segments. For a sequence to be retained, a match of at least six nucleotides was required to both a V gene segment and a J gene segment. Rearrangements were called productive when the CDR3 lacked stop codons and stayed in frame with V and J; all others were non-productive. CDR3 was defined according to IMGT convention as the region running from the second conserved V-encoded cysteine to the conserved J-encoded phenylalanine. Sequences without an unambiguous match to a single V gene segment were excluded from the earlier analysis of a few hundred of the donors. An earlier analysis of several hundred of the donors called V segments functional above 56.7% productive rearrangements and segregating when the between-donor standard deviation exceeded 5%. A statistical classification framework was built for diagnosing cytomegalovirus status from the catalog of TCR beta chain sequences. In a later analysis, V and J genes were assigned by comparing TCR nucleotide sequences against IMGT/GENE-DB human TR gene sequences. The TCRdist pipeline was used in a later analysis to assign CDR3 sequences and most-parsimonious VDJ recombination scenarios. A later analysis defined each TCR beta chain by its CDR3 amino acid sequence plus V-gene family, and excluded reads lacking a unique V-gene family. In a later analysis, nearly 600 highly shared, low-generation-probability nucleotide sequences were removed to address suspected cross-contamination and a sequencing artifact. For each public chain, a later analysis derived a clonal expansion index from normalized ranks of inferred template counts within each repertoire. A later analysis computed generation probabilities with a VDJ recombination model fitted to out-of-frame rearrangements, and checked the results against IGoR. In a later analysis, TCR-TCR, TCR-HLA and TCR-CMV co-occurrence was scored with hypergeometric tests, and a repertoire-size bias correction was applied to TCR pairs. A later analysis estimated false discovery rates by permuting HLA or CMV assignments 20 times. In a later analysis, co-occurring TCRs were grouped with DBSCAN, and TCRdist sequence similarity was added when clustering was performed within HLA-allele-positive subsets. For co-occurrence clustering, repertoires with fewer than 30,000 or more than 120,000 public chains were excluded, along with 5 or 6 repertoires with anomalous nucleotide sharing. In TCRdb, the immuneACCESS table is reduced to in-frame sequences with V and J assigned. These tables do not hold every clone; where another copy was compared, an unresolved V gene accounts for under half, and the others remain unexplained. That table is the source of V, J and clone size, and D and trimming were worked out from the DNA. This sample holds 85,000 to 120,000 clones; approximately 77% were observed only once. Jointly, the top ten make up around a tenth of the sample.

This chain is built from TRBV29-1 and TRBJ2-2; perhaps TRBD2 is the D gene, with 6 bases matching. The clonotype comes from a male donor in good health and CMV-seropositive. Sequenced sample: PBMCs. The DNA sequence is TGCAGCGTTGTCGGGGGTAGGACCGGGGAGCTGTTTTTT. Protein translation: CSVVGGRTGELFF.